This T cell receptor beta chain was profiled in a study of blood T cell repertoires in COVID-19. In the study overall: Acute and convalescent COVID-19 samples came from the United States, Italy and Spain. In each case, the material was cDNA or gDNA derived from T cells, B-cell-depleted T cells, or PBMCs.

In the source study's methods: By means of reference gene primer amplification, nucleated cell counts were estimated. Profiled with immunoSEQ multiplex PCR; TCRdb holds only in-frame clones, not every one. V, J and clone size are those of that table, while D and trimming were read from the DNA. The table shows 150,000 to 200,000 clones, with 79% occurring only once. Germline CDR1 and CDR2: SGHNT and YENEEA. V shed 1 base, J shed 2 bases, and the junction held 3 bases outside the gene matches. The CDR3 extends over 16 amino acids. The rearrangement uses TRBV11-3 and TRBJ2-3; TRBD1 matches 10 bases. Sequencing input: peripheral blood. The TCR sequence derives from a man aged 55 to 69 with active or convalescent COVID-19. The CDR3 region is CASSLGGQGDTDTQYF. CDR3 coding DNA: TGTGCCAGCAGCTTAGGCGGACAGGGGGACACAGATACGCAGTATTTT.